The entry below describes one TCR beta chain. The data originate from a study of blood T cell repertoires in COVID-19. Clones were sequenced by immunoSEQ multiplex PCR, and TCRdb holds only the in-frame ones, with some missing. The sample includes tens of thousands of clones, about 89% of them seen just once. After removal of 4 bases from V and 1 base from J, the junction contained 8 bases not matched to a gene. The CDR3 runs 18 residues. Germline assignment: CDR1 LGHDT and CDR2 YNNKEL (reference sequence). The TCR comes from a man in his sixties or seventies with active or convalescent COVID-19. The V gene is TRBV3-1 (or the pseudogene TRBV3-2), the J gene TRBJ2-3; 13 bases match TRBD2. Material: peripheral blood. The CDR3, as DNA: TGTGCCAGCAGCCTAAGACGACTAGCGGGGGGTGGCACAGATACGCAGTATTTT. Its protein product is CASSLRRLAGGGTDTQYF.